This T cell receptor beta chain is drawn from a study of T cells in Graves' hyperthyroidism and ophthalmopathy. Study outcomes and limitations: Most thyroid-expanded clonotypes above 0.001 were also found in blood. Stable hyperthyroidism and ophthalmopathy were separated using 13 V-J signatures.

Amplified regions were TCR beta CDR3 sequences from RNA transcripts. The primer set for the first-round RT-PCR of the TCR CDR3 was HTBI. Via MiXCR, TCRdb re-called the multiplex PCR reads, giving one row per CDR3 protein. The sample has around 450,000 distinct CDR3 sequences; approximately 15% are singletons. This clonotype showed up just a few times. What it recognizes is unknown. The definition of stable Graves' hyperthyroidism was no ophthalmopathy progression within 18 months. The PBMCs had their origin in more than 9.5 ml of fresh peripheral blood. The CDR3 consists of 15 residues. With V trimmed by 4 bases and J by 5 bases, 9 bases remained unmatched. Per the germline V gene, CDR1 is GTSNPN and CDR2 is SVGIG (reference sequence).

The sequence came from a woman between 18 and 29 years old with Graves' hyperthyroidism. Sequencing was carried out using blood. V gene TRBV30 combines with J gene TRBJ2-1, with 9 positions matching TRBD2. In DNA, the CDR3 is TGTGCCTGGACTATCGGACTAGCGACAAACAATGAGCAGTTCTTC. Protein: CAWTIGLATNNEQFF.